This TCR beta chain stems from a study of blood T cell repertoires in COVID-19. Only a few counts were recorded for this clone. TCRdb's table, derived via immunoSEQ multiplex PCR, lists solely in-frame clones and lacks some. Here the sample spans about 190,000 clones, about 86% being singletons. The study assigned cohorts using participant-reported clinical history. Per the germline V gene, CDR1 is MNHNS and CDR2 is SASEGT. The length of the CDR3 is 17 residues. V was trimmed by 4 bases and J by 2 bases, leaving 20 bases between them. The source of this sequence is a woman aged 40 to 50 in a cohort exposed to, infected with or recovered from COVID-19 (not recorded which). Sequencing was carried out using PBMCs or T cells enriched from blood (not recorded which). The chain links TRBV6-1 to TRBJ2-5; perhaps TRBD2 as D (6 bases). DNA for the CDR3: TGTGCCAGCAGTGTTGTCCTAGCGCAGACCTTACAAGAGACCCAGTACTTC. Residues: CASSVVLAQTLQETQYF.